This entry is about one TCR beta chain. Its specificity is not known. The data were obtained in a study of blood T cells in healthy people across ages. It was with a sample-barcoded 5' primer and a J-beta primer mix that a second PCR of about 6 to 12 cycles was run. Each cDNA molecule was tagged by a template-switch adaptor with 12 random nucleotides. TCRdb reanalysed the 5' RACE reads using MiXCR and keeps one entry per CDR3 protein. The table includes about 830,000 distinct CDR3 sequences, less than 80% detected once. The CDR3 spans 14 residues. V was trimmed by 3 bases and J by 6 bases, leaving 18 bases between them. Germline V gives CDR1 DFQATT, CDR2 SNEGSKA (reference sequence). Findings and limits, study-wide: Among long-lived donors, naive CD4+ cells were more numerous and diversity higher than in aged donors.

Sequenced input: blood. The chain has TRBV20-1 and TRBJ2-7; the D is unclear. The TCR comes from a man younger than 40 in good health. CDR3 loop: CSARVPRTVPEQYF. DNA of the CDR3: TGCAGTGCTAGGGTCCCTCGGACGGTCCCCGAGCAGTACTTC.